This TCR beta chain was sequenced during a study of T cell repertoires in cytomegalovirus infection. Across the study: Alongside well-studied HLA-B-restricted CMV epitopes, recently identified HLA-C-restricted CMV epitopes were also used. Evidence of both CMV infection and a matching HLA type came from public TCR beta signatures. Study-wide results and limits: CMV carriers with the relevant HLA were identified by cumulative public TCR beta family frequency. CMV-specific TCR beta clonotypes restricted by HLA-C were the ones dominating the ex vivo response.

Trimming removed 6 bases from V and 7 bases from J, with 10 bases in between. CDR3 length equals 12 residues. Germline CDR1 reads LNHDA; CDR2 reads SQIVND (reference sequence). One entry per CDR3 protein, called by TCRdb with MiXCR from the reads. The sample records approximately 990,000 distinct CDR3 sequences, approximately 32% being singletons. This clonotype was found a few times. Its specificity is not known. The sample consisted of cultured CD8+ T cells from PBMCs, taken from culture after CMV antigen stimulation. The V call is TRBV19, the J call TRBJ2-1, with no clear D. The clonotype comes from a human donor in good health (CMV status not recorded). Some clones in this sample may be carry-over from other donors' samples. The CDR3 DNA sequence: TGTGCCAGTAGCCACGATCTGAATGAGCAGTTCTTC. It codes for CASSHDLNEQFF.